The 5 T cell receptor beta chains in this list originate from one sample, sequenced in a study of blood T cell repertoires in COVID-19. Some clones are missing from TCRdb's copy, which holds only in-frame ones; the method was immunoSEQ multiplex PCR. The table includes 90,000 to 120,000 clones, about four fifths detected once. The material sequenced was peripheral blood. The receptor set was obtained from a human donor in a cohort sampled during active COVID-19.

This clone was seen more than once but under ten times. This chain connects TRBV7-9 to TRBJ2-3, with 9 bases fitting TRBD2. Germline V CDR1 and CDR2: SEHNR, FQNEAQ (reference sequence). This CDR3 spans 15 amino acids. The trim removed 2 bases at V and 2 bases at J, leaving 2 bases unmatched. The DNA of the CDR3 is TGTGCCAGCAGCTTAACTAGCGGGTCCACAGATACGCAGTATTTT. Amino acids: CASSLTSGSTDTQYF.

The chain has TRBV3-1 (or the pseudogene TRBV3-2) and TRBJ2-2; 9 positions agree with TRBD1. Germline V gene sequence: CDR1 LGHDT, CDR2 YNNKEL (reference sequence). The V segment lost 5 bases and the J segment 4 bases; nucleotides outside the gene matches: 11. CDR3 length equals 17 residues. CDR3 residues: CASSARDRVRATGELFF. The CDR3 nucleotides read TGTGCCAGCAGCGCCCGGGACAGGGTACGCGCCACCGGGGAGCTGTTTTTT.

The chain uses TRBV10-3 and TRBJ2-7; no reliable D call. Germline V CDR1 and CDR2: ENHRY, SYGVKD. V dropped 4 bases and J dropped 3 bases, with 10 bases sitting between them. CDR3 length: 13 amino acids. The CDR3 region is CAISAIPYYEQYF. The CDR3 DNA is TGTGCCATCAGTGCTATTCCTTACTACGAGCAGTACTTC.

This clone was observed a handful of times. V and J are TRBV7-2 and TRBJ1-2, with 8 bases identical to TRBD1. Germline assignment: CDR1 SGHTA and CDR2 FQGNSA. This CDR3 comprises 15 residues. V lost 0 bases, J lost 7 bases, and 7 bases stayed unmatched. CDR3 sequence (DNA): TGTGCCAGCAGCTTAGCAACAGGGGGTGTTTCTGGCTACACCTTC. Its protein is CASSLATGGVSGYTF.

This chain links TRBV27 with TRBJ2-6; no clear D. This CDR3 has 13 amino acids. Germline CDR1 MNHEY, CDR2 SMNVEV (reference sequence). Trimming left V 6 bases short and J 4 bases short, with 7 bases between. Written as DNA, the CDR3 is TGTGCCAGCAGCCCTTCCGGGGCCAACGTCCTGACTTTC. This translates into CASSPSGANVLTF.